This T cell receptor (beta chain) appears in the sequencing data of a study of T cells in Graves' hyperthyroidism and ophthalmopathy. About the research overall: Blood was drawn when the patient was first diagnosed and still untreated. Study-wide findings and caveats: Most thyroid-expanded clonotypes above 0.001 were also found in blood.

Worth noting for this clonotype: The antigen is undetermined. A much larger clone sits a single nucleotide away, making a read error possible.

The CDR3 regions of TCR beta were amplified from RNA transcripts. Researchers ran a first-round RT-PCR on the TCR CDR3 using the HTBI primer set. TCRdb used MiXCR to reprocess the multiplex PCR reads, holding one entry per CDR3 protein. Counted here are over 300,000 distinct CDR3 sequences, approximately 14% occurring once; the ten biggest clones make up approximately 11%. Sample: blood. This receptor was taken from a woman aged 55-70 years with Graves' hyperthyroidism.

The CDR3 is CASSSAGTSVETLYF. CDR3 nucleotides: TGTGCCAGCAGTTCAGCCGGGACTAGCGTAGAGACCCTGTACTTC. V usage is TRBV12-3 or TRBV12-4 and J usage is TRBJ2-5; TRBD2 agrees at 10 bases. The CDR3 is made up of 15 amino acids.